One sample yielded the 12 T cell receptor beta chains listed below, sequenced in a study of identical twins (TCRdb year 2016). The method was 5' RACE. The run used an Illumina HiSeq 2000. The public reads were quality trimmed at Q25 with fastp and then assembled into clones with MiXCR by TCRdb, keeping productive beta chains. Every distinct CDR3 protein forms one entry, paired with its most common genes and DNA. The sample table shows around 550,000 distinct CDR3 sequences, and 13% to 15% are seen once. The ten largest account for about 0.47% of the sample. These data were also reused for a study on yellow fever vaccine responses in identical twins.

The sample was CD4+ T cells sorted from blood. The receptors were sampled from a woman between 18 and 30 years old in good health.

The V call is TRBV18, the J call TRBJ1-4; D unresolved. The CDR3 is 13 residues long. V was shortened by 0 bases and J by 8 bases, with 7 bases between the two germline ends. Per germline, CDR1 KGHSH and CDR2 LQKENI. Here the CDR3 reads CASSPPVGEKLFF. The DNA of the CDR3 is TGTGCCAGCTCACCACCGGTCGGGGAAAAACTGTTTTTT.

The rearrangement joins TRBV19 to TRBJ2-1, with D perhaps matching TRBD2 (5 bases). Germline CDR1 and CDR2: LNHDA and SQIVND (reference sequence). The CDR3 runs to 13 residues. Between the trimmed V and J ends, which lost 3 bases and 8 bases, there was a span of 11 bases. The CDR3 DNA follows: TGTGCCAGTAGTATGGCCGGTAGCGATGAGCAGTTCTTC. It is translated as CASSMAGSDEQFF.

This clonotype was detected a few times. The chain recombines TRBV12-3 or TRBV12-4 with TRBJ2-1; 12 bases are a match to TRBD2. CDR3 size: 14 residues. J lost 6 bases, V lost 4 bases, and 1 base had no gene match. CDR3: CASSWTSGTNEQFF. The CDR3 bases are TGTGCCAGCAGTTGGACTAGCGGGACCAATGAGCAGTTCTTC.

In its sample, this clonotype was seen many times. V usage is TRBV12-3 or TRBV12-4 and J usage is TRBJ2-2, with D hard to call. The CDR3 sequence is 14 residues long. Trimming left V 5 bases short and J 3 bases short, with 10 bases between. DNA for the CDR3: TGTGCCAGCAGTCTCCGCGTGGACACCGGGGAGCTGTTTTTT. It is translated as CASSLRVDTGELFF.

This clonotype was seen only a few times. The chain links TRBV5-1 to TRBJ2-2; TRBD1 is a possible D gene (5 bases). V dropped 0 bases and J dropped 7 bases, with 16 bases sitting between them. The CDR3 consists of 16 residues. CDR1 SGHRS and CDR2 YFSETQ come from the germline V gene. CDR3 amino acids: CASSLARVRVIGELFF. The DNA of the CDR3 is TGCGCCAGCAGCTTGGCCCGGGTCAGGGTGATCGGGGAGCTGTTTTTT.

This rearrangement joins TRBV24-1 to TRBJ2-1, with a weak D call TRBD2 (5 bases). The CDR3 runs to 13 residues. Trimming removed 4 bases at V and 10 bases at J, with 13 bases between. CDR1 and CDR2 (germline): KGHDR, SFDVKD. This CDR3 is CATSEGLRGEQFF. The DNA for the CDR3 is TGTGCCACCAGTGAAGGACTCCGCGGCGAGCAGTTCTTC.

In its sample, this clonotype was seen a few times. CDR3 bases: TGTGCCAGCAGCTCGACCCCAGGCACTGAAGCTTTCTTT. Protein product: CASSSTPGTEAFF. This chain joins TRBV3-1 and TRBJ1-1; no clear D. Trimming removed 5 bases from V and 4 bases from J, with 11 bases in between. CDR1 is LGHDT, CDR2 YNNKEL, per germline (reference sequence). The CDR3 extends over 13 amino acids.

The chain couples TRBV7-3 to TRBJ2-1; D possibly corresponds to TRBD2 (5 bases). This CDR3 is 16 amino acids long. The V gene lost 2 bases and the J gene lost 0 bases, with 11 bases spanning the gap. Looked up from germline, CDR1 is SGHTA and CDR2 is FQGTGA. In nucleotides, the CDR3 is TGTGCCAGCAGCTTAGCTAGCTGGAGCTCCTACAATGAGCAGTTCTTC. Encoded protein: CASSLASWSSYNEQFF.

In its sample, this clonotype was seen a few times. The genes are TRBV10-3 and TRBJ1-2, with 7 bases fitting TRBD1. V lost 8 bases, J lost 8 bases, and 5 bases stayed unmatched. CDR1 and CDR2 from the germline V gene are ENHRY and SYGVKD. The CDR3 consists of 11 residues. The CDR3 DNA reads as TGTGCCATCGGGACAGACCTCGGCTACACCTTC. It is translated as CAIGTDLGYTF.

This clonotype was found a few times. The chain carries TRBV20-1 and TRBJ1-2, with 8 bases identical to TRBD1. Germline CDR1 DFQATT, CDR2 SNEGSKA (reference sequence). Trimming at V came to 2 bases and at J to 4 bases, leaving 9 bases not matched to a gene. CDR3 size: 15 residues. The CDR3 protein is CSARSQTGASYGYTF. CDR3 DNA: TGCAGTGCTAGATCCCAGACAGGGGCCTCCTATGGCTACACCTTC.

This rearrangement joins TRBV6-1 to TRBJ2-2; D ambiguous. This CDR3 has 15 residues. The ends were cut back, 6 bases at V and 5 bases at J, with 16 bases in the middle. Germline V gene sequence: CDR1 MNHNS, CDR2 SASEGT. CDR3 in DNA: TGTGCCAGCAGCCCAGTCCTGGTAGATACCGGGGAGCTGTTTTTT. Translated: CASSPVLVDTGELFF.

The chain has TRBV20-1 and TRBJ1-2; TRBD1 matches at 12 bases. The CDR3 is made up of 17 amino acids. The germline V gene has CDR1 DFQATT and CDR2 SNEGSKA (reference sequence). V lost 0 bases and J lost 0; bases outside the gene matches: 5. CDR3 residues: CSARDKGQGATNYGYTF. The CDR3 nucleotides are TGCAGTGCTAGAGATAAGGGACAGGGGGCAACTAACTATGGCTACACCTTC.